What follows are 14 T cell receptor beta chains derived from one specimen sequenced in a study of blood T cell repertoires in COVID-19. Libraries were prepared by immunoSEQ multiplex PCR; TCRdb keeps only in-frame clonotypes and omits some of them. The data hold approximately 270,000 clones, with around 89% observed a single time. The sample was peripheral blood. The receptors originated from a woman aged 30 to 39 with COVID-19, enrolled during active disease.

The chain combines TRBV28 with TRBJ2-1; TRBD2 aligns across 13 bases. Germline trimming cut 1 base from V and 8 bases from J; bases unmatched to any gene: 5. CDR3 length: 16 residues. The germline V gene has CDR1 MDHEN and CDR2 SYDVKM. CDR3 protein: CASSLSGTSGEYEQFF. CDR3 DNA: TGTGCCAGCAGTTTATCCGGGACTAGCGGGGAATATGAGCAGTTCTTC. Complete variable domain (other parts from reference TRBV28 and TRBJ2-1): DVKVTQSSRYLVKRTGEKVFLECVQDMDHENMFWYRQDPGLGLRLIYFSYDVKMKEKGDIPEGYSVSREKKERFSLILESASTNQTSMYLCASSLSGTSGEYEQFFGPGTRLTVL.

The count of this clone is one. The chain joins TRBV5-6 to TRBJ2-2, with a tentative D call TRBD2 (6 bases). The CDR3 runs to 15 residues. Trimming shortened V by 5 bases and J by 4 bases, and 15 bases separated the two germline ends. The germline gives CDR1 SGHDT, CDR2 YYEEEE. The CDR3 bases are TGTGCCAGCAGAAATCAGAGGAGGGGCACCGGGGAGCTGTTTTTT. It codes for CASRNQRRGTGELFF.

The rearrangement uses TRBV9 and TRBJ1-6, with TRBD1 matching 7 bases. Losses at the gene ends were 3 bases for V and 10 bases for J; bases not matched to a gene: 7. This CDR3 is 14 amino acids long. Germline V lookup: CDR1 SGDLS, CDR2 YYNGEE. The DNA of the CDR3 is TGTGCCAGCAGCGCGAGACAGGGTGAATCACCCCTCCACTTT. The encoded protein is CASSARQGESPLHF.

The chain employs TRBV5-1 and TRBJ2-6; D unclear. The germline V gene encodes CDR1 SGHRS and CDR2 YFSETQ. Between the trimmed V and J ends, which lost 3 bases and 0 bases, there was a span of 4 bases. This CDR3 has 14 amino acids. CDR3 bases: TGCGCCAGCAGCTCTTACTCTGGGGCCAACGTCCTGACTTTC. Translated, it gives CASSSYSGANVLTF.

This sequence joins TRBV29-1 and TRBJ1-3, with D maybe TRBD1 (5 bases). Deletions cut 6 bases from V and 0 bases from J, with 9 bases between. The CDR3 is 13 residues long. CDR1 and CDR2 (germline): SQVTM, ANQGSEA. CDR3 amino acids: CSVRGPSGNTIYF. CDR3 coding DNA: TGCAGCGTGCGGGGCCCCTCTGGAAACACCATATATTTT.

This clone has only a few counts. The V call is TRBV29-1, the J call TRBJ1-2, with 10 bases aligning to TRBD1. J lost 4 bases, V lost 4 bases, and 12 bases had no gene match. CDR3 length: 16 amino acids. Germline V CDR1 and CDR2: SQVTM, ANQGSEA. This CDR3 reads CSVASWGQGMPYGYTF. Written as DNA, the CDR3 is TGCAGCGTTGCTTCCTGGGGACAGGGGATGCCCTATGGCTACACCTTC.

The chain employs TRBV19 and TRBJ2-7; D perhaps matches TRBD1 (6 bases). With 4 bases removed from V and 6 bases from J, the gap between germline ends came to 10 bases. There are 12 residues in the CDR3. Germline V gene data show CDR1 as LNHDA and CDR2 as SQIVND (reference sequence). CDR3 sequence reads: CASSTSRGEQYF. As DNA, the CDR3 is TGTGCCAGTAGTACCTCCAGGGGCGAGCAGTACTTC.

The genes are TRBV10-3 and TRBJ2-3, with 7 bases that match TRBD1. This CDR3 has 15 amino acids. Trimming removed 4 bases from V and 2 bases from J; junction bases left unmatched: 6. Per the germline V gene, CDR1 is ENHRY and CDR2 is SYGVKD. CDR3 loop: CAISGGGTATDTQYF. In nucleotides, the CDR3 is TGTGCCATCAGTGGGGGTGGGACAGCCACAGATACGCAGTATTTT.

The CDR3, as DNA: TGTGCCAGCAGCCGCCGGCGGACTACCCAAGAGACCCAGTACTTC. It codes for CASSRRRTTQETQYF. The chain joins TRBV7-2 to TRBJ2-5; possible D gene TRBD2, 6 bases. This CDR3 is 15 amino acids long. Between the trimmed V and J ends, which lost 5 bases and 1 base, there was a span of 14 bases. Germline lookup yields CDR1 SGHTA and CDR2 FQGNSA.

The chain links TRBV7-2 to TRBJ2-1; 8 bases align to TRBD2. Germline lookup yields CDR1 SGHTA and CDR2 FQGNSA. The CDR3 consists of 16 residues. V lost 5 bases to trimming and J lost 2 bases; unmatched junction nucleotides: 8. The CDR3 coding sequence is TGTGCCAGCAGCCGTTCAGCGGGAGCCGCCTACAATGAGCAGTTCTTC. Protein sequence: CASSRSAGAAYNEQFF.

The J gene is TRBJ2-5, the V gene TRBV11-2; D is possibly TRBD1 (6 bases). CDR1 is SGHAT, CDR2 FQNNGV, per germline. V was trimmed by 0 bases and J by 4 bases, leaving 12 bases between them. This CDR3 is built from 15 residues. CDR3 DNA: TGTGCCAGCAGCTTAGATGGCAGGGGTTCAGAGACCCAGTACTTC. Residues: CASSLDGRGSETQYF. Full variable domain (rest looked up from reference TRBV11-2 and TRBJ2-5): EAGVAQSPRYKIIEKRQSVAFWCNPISGHATLYWYQQILGQGPKLLIQFQNNGVVDDSQLPKDRFSAERLKGVDSTLKIQPAKLEDSAVYLCASSLDGRGSETQYFGPGTRLLVL.

The V gene is TRBV10-3, the J gene TRBJ2-5; D is perhaps TRBD2 (5 bases). Trimming took off 4 bases at V and 4 bases at J, with 22 bases between the two ends. CDR3 length: 17 residues. Germline loops: CDR1 ENHRY, CDR2 SYGVKD. The chain's CDR3 is CAISVGFNPRGRETQYF. CDR3 in DNA: TGTGCCATCAGTGTTGGGTTTAACCCGAGAGGGAGAGAGACCCAGTACTTC.

V usage is TRBV13 and J usage is TRBJ2-6, with 7 bases that match TRBD1. This CDR3 spans 17 amino acids. Germline V gene lookup returns CDR1 PRHDT and CDR2 FYEKMQ (reference sequence). J was trimmed by 1 base and V by 0 bases; bases with no gene match: 3. This CDR3 is CASSLGTGWSGANVLTF. DNA for the CDR3: TGTGCCAGCAGCTTAGGGACAGGGTGGTCTGGGGCCAACGTCCTGACTTTC.

Worth noting for this clone: Other DNA sequences within the sample encode an identical CDR3. V is TRBV11-2 and J is TRBJ2-1; 10 nucleotides match TRBD2. CDR3 length equals 15 residues. V shed 4 bases, J shed 4 bases, and the junction held 4 bases outside the gene matches. Per the germline V gene, CDR1 is SGHAT and CDR2 is FQNNGV. The CDR3 is CASSSGTSVYNEQFF. CDR3 nucleotide sequence: TGTGCCAGCAGCTCGGGGACTAGCGTTTACAATGAGCAGTTCTTC.